The rows below give T cell receptor beta chains drawn from one sample of a study of vaccination effects on CD4 cells after COVID-19. Their antigens are not known. Measured with immunoSEQ multiplex PCR; TCRdb has only the in-frame clones, and not every one. The sample records tens of thousands of clones, just over 70% being singletons. The sequencing here drew on CD4+ T cells from PBMCs cultured without peptide, taken before COVID-19 vaccination. Receptor source: a human donor who had a prior SARS-CoV-2 infection. The CDR3 runs from the conserved cysteine through the conserved F or W. Fields, in order: CDR3 length, J gene, V gene, D gene, clone size, CDR3 protein, CDR3 DNA. D genes are given only for firm matches. Size is stated for part of the rows, as once, few or many counts, or as a class when the clone is expanded.

CDR3 length: 13
J gene: TRBJ2-5
V gene: TRBV5-6
D gene: NA
clone size: NA
CDR3 protein: CASSILGGETQYF
CDR3 DNA: TGTGCCAGCAGTATACTAGGGGGGGAGACCCAGTACTTC

CDR3 length: 13
J gene: TRBJ1-5
V gene: TRBV10-3
D gene: NA
clone size: NA
CDR3 protein: CAISDYSNQPQHF
CDR3 DNA: TGTGCCATCAGTGACTATAGCAATCAGCCCCAGCATTTT

CDR3 length: 12
J gene: TRBJ2-2
V gene: TRBV7-9
D gene: NA
clone size: few
CDR3 protein: CAISEGPGELFF
CDR3 DNA: TGTGCCATCTCCGAGGGGCCCGGGGAGCTGTTTTTT

CDR3 length: 17
J gene: TRBJ2-1
V gene: TRBV4-3
D gene: TRBD2
clone size: NA
CDR3 protein: CASSQDRGRPDGDEQFF
CDR3 DNA: TGCGCCAGCAGCCAAGACCGCGGGAGGCCGGATGGCGATGAGCAGTTCTTC

CDR3 length: 13
J gene: TRBJ1-5
V gene: TRBV2
D gene: NA
clone size: NA
CDR3 protein: CASSKGTDQPQHF
CDR3 DNA: TGTGCCAGCAGTAAAGGGACGGATCAGCCCCAGCATTTT

CDR3 length: 14
J gene: TRBJ2-3
V gene: TRBV2
D gene: TRBD2
clone size: NA
CDR3 protein: CASSAGGVTDTQYF
CDR3 DNA: TGTGCCAGCAGTGCGGGGGGGGTAACAGATACGCAGTATTTT

CDR3 length: 16
J gene: TRBJ1-1
V gene: TRBV7-9
D gene: NA
clone size: NA
CDR3 protein: CASSPYPGGVNTEAFF
CDR3 DNA: TGTGCCAGCAGCCCCTACCCGGGGGGGGTGAACACTGAAGCTTTCTTT

CDR3 length: 12
J gene: TRBJ2-1
V gene: TRBV7-3
D gene: NA
clone size: NA
CDR3 protein: CASSPPKGEQFF
CDR3 DNA: TGTGCCAGCAGCCCCCCTAAGGGAGAGCAGTTCTTC

CDR3 length: 12
J gene: TRBJ2-3
V gene: TRBV5-4
D gene: NA
clone size: NA
CDR3 protein: CASSNQRYTQYF
CDR3 DNA: TGTGCCAGCAGCAATCAGCGGTATACGCAGTATTTT

CDR3 length: 13
J gene: TRBJ2-7
V gene: TRBV2
D gene: TRBD1
clone size: NA
CDR3 protein: CASSDERRGEQYF
CDR3 DNA: TGTGCCAGCAGTGATGAGCGCAGGGGGGAGCAGTACTTC

CDR3 length: 15
J gene: TRBJ2-1
V gene: TRBV4-1
D gene: TRBD2
clone size: once
CDR3 protein: CASSQEAGELDEQFF
CDR3 DNA: TGCGCCAGCAGCCAAGAAGCGGGAGAATTGGATGAGCAGTTCTTC

CDR3 length: 13
J gene: TRBJ1-6
V gene: TRBV4-2
D gene: NA
clone size: NA
CDR3 protein: CASKGQLNSPLHF
CDR3 DNA: TGTGCCAGCAAAGGACAACTTAATTCACCCCTCCACTTT

CDR3 length: 13
J gene: TRBJ2-3
V gene: TRBV7-2
D gene: NA
clone size: NA
CDR3 protein: CASSFPGTDTQYF
CDR3 DNA: TGTGCCAGCAGCTTTCCGGGAACAGATACGCAGTATTTT

CDR3 length: 15
J gene: TRBJ1-3
V gene: TRBV6-6
D gene: NA
clone size: few
CDR3 protein: CASSYWGPVGNTIYF
CDR3 DNA: TGTGCCAGCAGTTATTGGGGACCGGTGGGAAACACCATATATTTT

CDR3 length: 16
J gene: TRBJ2-7
V gene: TRBV2
D gene: TRBD1
clone size: NA
CDR3 protein: CASRNPSGTGTYEQYF
CDR3 DNA: TGTGCCAGCAGGAATCCATCCGGGACAGGGACATACGAGCAGTACTTC

CDR3 length: 13
J gene: TRBJ2-7
V gene: TRBV11-2
D gene: NA
clone size: NA
CDR3 protein: CASSLRGKNEQYF
CDR3 DNA: TGTGCCAGCAGCCTCAGGGGAAAGAACGAGCAGTACTTC

CDR3 length: 15
J gene: TRBJ2-3
V gene: TRBV18
D gene: TRBD1
clone size: few
CDR3 protein: CASSPSGGVTDTQYF
CDR3 DNA: TGTGCCAGCTCACCCTCAGGGGGTGTCACAGATACGCAGTATTTT

CDR3 length: 14
J gene: TRBJ2-5
V gene: TRBV19
D gene: NA
clone size: NA
CDR3 protein: CASAGRGYQETQYF
CDR3 DNA: TGTGCCAGTGCAGGCCGGGGGTACCAAGAGACCCAGTACTTC

CDR3 length: 17
J gene: TRBJ1-3
V gene: TRBV5-8
D gene: TRBD1
clone size: few
CDR3 protein: CASSWAHRGSTGNTIYF
CDR3 DNA: TGTGCCAGCAGCTGGGCTCACAGGGGTTCGACAGGAAACACCATATATTTT

CDR3 length: 11
J gene: TRBJ2-1
V gene: TRBV3-1/TRBV3-2
D gene: NA
clone size: NA
CDR3 protein: CASSHHNEQFF
CDR3 DNA: TGTGCCAGCAGCCATCACAATGAGCAGTTCTTC

CDR3 length: 16
J gene: TRBJ2-3
V gene: TRBV4-2
D gene: TRBD2
clone size: NA
CDR3 protein: CASSLAGLPSTDTQYF
CDR3 DNA: TGTGCCAGCAGCTTAGCGGGCCTTCCTAGCACAGATACGCAGTATTTT

CDR3 length: 14
J gene: TRBJ1-5
V gene: TRBV7-3
D gene: NA
clone size: few
CDR3 protein: CASSFEVGGEPQHF
CDR3 DNA: TGTGCCAGCAGCTTTGAGGTCGGCGGGGAGCCCCAGCATTTT

CDR3 length: 14
J gene: TRBJ2-3
V gene: TRBV30
D gene: NA
clone size: NA
CDR3 protein: CAWSVRGVSDTQYF
CDR3 DNA: TGTGCCTGGAGTGTACGTGGGGTTTCAGATACGCAGTATTTT

CDR3 length: 12
J gene: TRBJ2-1
V gene: TRBV2
D gene: NA
clone size: NA
CDR3 protein: CASSFSSNEQFF
CDR3 DNA: TGTGCCAGCAGTTTTTCGTCCAATGAGCAGTTCTTC

CDR3 length: 16
J gene: TRBJ1-2
V gene: TRBV5-4
D gene: TRBD1
clone size: NA
CDR3 protein: CASSPAGTAKNYGYTF
CDR3 DNA: TGTGCCAGCAGCCCGGCCGGGACAGCGAAAAACTATGGCTACACCTTC

CDR3 length: 14
J gene: TRBJ1-2
V gene: TRBV11-1
D gene: NA
clone size: NA
CDR3 protein: CASSLEWQGGGYTF
CDR3 DNA: TGTGCCAGCAGCTTAGAATGGCAGGGCGGCGGCTACACCTTC

CDR3 length: 14
J gene: TRBJ1-3
V gene: TRBV28
D gene: TRBD1
clone size: NA
CDR3 protein: CASREGGAGNTIYF
CDR3 DNA: TGTGCCAGCAGGGAAGGGGGCGCTGGAAACACCATATATTTT

CDR3 length: 19
J gene: TRBJ2-2
V gene: TRBV3-1/TRBV3-2
D gene: TRBD2
clone size: NA
CDR3 protein: CASSQDYLAGGPGTGELFF
CDR3 DNA: TGTGCCAGCAGCCAAGATTACCTAGCGGGAGGGCCGGGGACCGGGGAGCTGTTTTTT

CDR3 length: 19
J gene: TRBJ2-1
V gene: TRBV11-2
D gene: TRBD2
clone size: NA
CDR3 protein: CASSLVLREAPYTNNEQFF
CDR3 DNA: TGTGCCAGCAGCTTAGTTTTGCGGGAGGCCCCGTACACTAACAATGAGCAGTTCTTC

CDR3 length: 13
J gene: TRBJ2-1
V gene: TRBV18
D gene: NA
clone size: NA
CDR3 protein: CASSPGRDNEQFF
CDR3 DNA: TGTGCCAGCTCCCCTGGACGGGACAATGAGCAGTTCTTC

CDR3 length: 13
J gene: TRBJ1-3
V gene: TRBV30
D gene: NA
clone size: NA
CDR3 protein: CAWSVNGGNTIYF
CDR3 DNA: TGTGCCTGGAGTGTAAACGGCGGAAACACCATATATTTT

CDR3 length: 16
J gene: TRBJ2-5
V gene: TRBV11-3
D gene: TRBD1
clone size: once
CDR3 protein: CASSLVSAGGEETQYF
CDR3 DNA: TGTGCCAGCAGCTTAGTTTCGGCAGGGGGCGAAGAGACCCAGTACTTC

CDR3 length: 14
J gene: TRBJ1-6
V gene: TRBV6-5
D gene: NA
clone size: NA
CDR3 protein: CASSTQVNTGTLHF
CDR3 DNA: TGTGCCAGCAGTACCCAGGTTAACACAGGCACCCTCCACTTT

CDR3 length: 15
J gene: TRBJ2-3
V gene: TRBV25-1
D gene: NA
clone size: NA
CDR3 protein: CASSPTGTYTDTQYF
CDR3 DNA: TGTGCCAGCAGCCCCACAGGGACCTACACAGATACGCAGTATTTT

CDR3 length: 15
J gene: TRBJ2-1
V gene: TRBV19
D gene: TRBD2
clone size: few
CDR3 protein: CASRPVSSGGNEQFF
CDR3 DNA: TGTGCCAGCCGTCCGGTGTCTAGCGGGGGCAATGAGCAGTTCTTC

CDR3 length: 15
J gene: TRBJ1-6
V gene: TRBV6-5
D gene: TRBD1
clone size: NA
CDR3 protein: CASSYSGTGGSPLHF
CDR3 DNA: TGTGCCAGCAGTTACTCCGGGACAGGGGGTTCACCCCTCCACTTT

CDR3 length: 14
J gene: TRBJ1-4
V gene: TRBV5-1
D gene: NA
clone size: few
CDR3 protein: CASSYGQPNEKLFF
CDR3 DNA: TGCGCCAGCAGCTATGGACAGCCTAATGAAAAACTGTTTTTT

CDR3 length: 13
J gene: TRBJ1-3
V gene: TRBV15
D gene: NA
clone size: NA
CDR3 protein: CATSGTTGNTIYF
CDR3 DNA: TGTGCCACCAGCGGGACGACTGGAAACACCATATATTTT

CDR3 length: 15
J gene: TRBJ1-5
V gene: TRBV2
D gene: NA
clone size: NA
CDR3 protein: CASSGVGGLGQPQHF
CDR3 DNA: TGTGCCAGCAGTGGCGTTGGGGGGCTTGGTCAGCCCCAGCATTTT

CDR3 length: 16
J gene: TRBJ2-7
V gene: TRBV4-3
D gene: NA
clone size: few
CDR3 protein: CASSQGGALTTYEQYF
CDR3 DNA: TGCGCCAGCAGCCAAGGGGGGGCCCTTACAACTTACGAGCAGTACTTC

CDR3 length: 16
J gene: TRBJ1-6
V gene: TRBV5-4
D gene: NA
clone size: NA
CDR3 protein: CASSYGRAAYNSPLHF
CDR3 DNA: TGTGCCAGCAGTTATGGCCGGGCCGCCTATAATTCACCCCTCCACTTT

CDR3 length: 15
J gene: TRBJ1-2
V gene: TRBV2
D gene: NA
clone size: few
CDR3 protein: CASSDPTGTPYGYTF
CDR3 DNA: TGTGCCAGCAGTGACCCGACCGGGACACCCTATGGCTACACCTTC

CDR3 length: 11
J gene: TRBJ1-2
V gene: TRBV19
D gene: NA
clone size: NA
CDR3 protein: CASSFNYGYTF
CDR3 DNA: TGTGCCAGTAGCTTTAACTATGGCTACACCTTC

CDR3 length: 13
J gene: TRBJ2-7
V gene: TRBV5-4
D gene: NA
clone size: NA
CDR3 protein: CASRRDLSYEQYF
CDR3 DNA: TGTGCCAGCCGCCGGGATTTATCCTACGAGCAGTACTTC

CDR3 length: 16
J gene: TRBJ2-1
V gene: TRBV5-1
D gene: TRBD2
clone size: NA
CDR3 protein: CASFPGGAASYNEQFF
CDR3 DNA: TGCGCCAGCTTCCCCGGGGGGGCCGCCTCCTACAATGAGCAGTTCTTC

CDR3 length: 14
J gene: TRBJ1-3
V gene: TRBV7-2
D gene: NA
clone size: NA
CDR3 protein: CASSLDSNGNTIYF
CDR3 DNA: TGTGCCAGCAGCTTAGATAGTAATGGAAACACCATATATTTT

CDR3 length: 17
J gene: TRBJ2-1
V gene: TRBV4-3
D gene: NA
clone size: NA
CDR3 protein: CASSQALRRDSGGEQFF
CDR3 DNA: TGCGCCAGCAGCCAAGCCCTCCGCCGGGACTCCGGAGGGGAGCAGTTCTTC

CDR3 length: 17
J gene: TRBJ2-3
V gene: TRBV19
D gene: TRBD2
clone size: NA
CDR3 protein: CASSASPTSGSTDTQYF
CDR3 DNA: TGTGCCAGTAGTGCCTCGCCGACTAGCGGGAGCACAGATACGCAGTATTTT

CDR3 length: 13
J gene: TRBJ2-5
V gene: TRBV9
D gene: NA
clone size: NA
CDR3 protein: CASSVEVGSGQYF
CDR3 DNA: TGTGCCAGCAGCGTAGAGGTTGGGTCGGGCCAGTACTTC

CDR3 length: 18
J gene: TRBJ2-7
V gene: TRBV13
D gene: TRBD2
clone size: few
CDR3 protein: CASSRGLAVIQSHYEQYF
CDR3 DNA: TGTGCCAGCAGCCGGGGACTAGCGGTAATACAAAGCCACTACGAGCAGTACTTC

CDR3 length: 12
J gene: TRBJ2-7
V gene: TRBV6-6
D gene: NA
clone size: NA
CDR3 protein: CASSNPFYEQYF
CDR3 DNA: TGTGCCAGCAGTAACCCTTTCTACGAGCAGTACTTC

CDR3 length: 13
J gene: TRBJ2-5
V gene: TRBV5-1
D gene: NA
clone size: once
CDR3 protein: CASSSPTGETQYF
CDR3 DNA: TGCGCCAGCAGCTCACCAACTGGAGAGACCCAGTACTTC

CDR3 length: 16
J gene: TRBJ2-3
V gene: TRBV2
D gene: NA
clone size: NA
CDR3 protein: CASSEARGPRTDTQYF
CDR3 DNA: TGTGCCAGCAGTGAAGCGCGGGGGCCACGCACAGATACGCAGTATTTT

CDR3 length: 16
J gene: TRBJ1-1
V gene: TRBV28
D gene: NA
clone size: NA
CDR3 protein: CASSLLGRAGKAEAFF
CDR3 DNA: TGTGCCAGCAGTTTATTAGGGCGAGCTGGGAAGGCTGAAGCTTTCTTT

CDR3 length: 11
J gene: TRBJ2-1
V gene: TRBV20-1
D gene: NA
clone size: NA
CDR3 protein: CSAARGREQFF
CDR3 DNA: TGCAGTGCTGCACGGGGAAGGGAGCAGTTCTTC